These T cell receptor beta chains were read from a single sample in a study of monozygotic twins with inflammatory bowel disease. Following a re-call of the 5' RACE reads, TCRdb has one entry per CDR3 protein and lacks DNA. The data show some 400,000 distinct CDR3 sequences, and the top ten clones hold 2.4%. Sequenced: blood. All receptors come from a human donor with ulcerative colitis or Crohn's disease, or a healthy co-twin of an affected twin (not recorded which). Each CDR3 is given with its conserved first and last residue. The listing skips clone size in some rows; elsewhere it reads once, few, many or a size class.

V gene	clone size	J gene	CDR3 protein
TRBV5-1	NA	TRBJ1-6	CASSSGQTSSYNSPLHF
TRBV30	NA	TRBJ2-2	CVWSQGSTGELFF
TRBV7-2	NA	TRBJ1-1	CASSFPTGDMNTEAFF
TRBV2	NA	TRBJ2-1	CASSGGLAGGYNEQFF
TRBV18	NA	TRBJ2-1	CASSGDISSYNEQFF
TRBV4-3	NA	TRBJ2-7	CASSQEGGSSYEQYF
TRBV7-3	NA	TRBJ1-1	CASRRDSAEAFF
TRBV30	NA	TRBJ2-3	CAWSAGDTQYF
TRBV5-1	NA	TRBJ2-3	CASSGQGGTDTQYF
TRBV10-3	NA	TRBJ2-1	CAISEGGGPSYNEQFF
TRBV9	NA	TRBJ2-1	CASSVGGGGYNEQFF
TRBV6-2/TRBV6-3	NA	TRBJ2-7	CASRGGLAPYEQYF
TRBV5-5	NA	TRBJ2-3	CASSLFKFGETDTQYF
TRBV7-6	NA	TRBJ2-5	CASSLAHNPPGPQYF
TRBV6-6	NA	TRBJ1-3	CASRPDRWNTIYF
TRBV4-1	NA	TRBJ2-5	CASSPRAVRQETQYF
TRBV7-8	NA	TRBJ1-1	CASSPRDRGSNTEAFF
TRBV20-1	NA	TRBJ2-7	CSARGLMGYEQYF
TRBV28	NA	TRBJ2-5	CASSFSITETQYF
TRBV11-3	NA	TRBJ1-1	CASSWAGNTNTEAFF
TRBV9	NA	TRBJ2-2	CASSVGGTGWTGELFF
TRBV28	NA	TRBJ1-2	CASTLNGRGSGYTF
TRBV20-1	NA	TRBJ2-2	CSTRGDTGELFF
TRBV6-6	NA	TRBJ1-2	CASSYQMGYTF
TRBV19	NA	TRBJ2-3	CASSTLTNSDTQYF
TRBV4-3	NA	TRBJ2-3	CASSPKGWDPTDTQYF
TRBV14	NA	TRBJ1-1	CASSQGWSITLSDTEAFF
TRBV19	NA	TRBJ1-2	CASSPVSGSGYTF
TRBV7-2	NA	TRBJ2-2	CAIPGGGAGTGELFF
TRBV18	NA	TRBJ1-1	CASSPRTGEGTEAFF
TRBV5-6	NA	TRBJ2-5	CASSWTLAGFSETQYF
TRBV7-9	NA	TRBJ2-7	CASSPSGPESYEQYF
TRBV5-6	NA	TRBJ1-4	CASSTGTGGEKLFF
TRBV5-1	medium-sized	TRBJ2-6	CASSLISSGANVLTF
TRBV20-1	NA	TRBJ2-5	CSPRAGVGETQYF
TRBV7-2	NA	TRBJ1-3	CASSWDRRNSGNTIYF
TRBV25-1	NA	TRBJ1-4	CASSESGTAVEKLFF
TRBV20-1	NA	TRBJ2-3	CSALSRSGTDTQYF
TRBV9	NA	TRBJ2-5	CASSVALPSSGEETQYF
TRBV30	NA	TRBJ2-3	CAWRQRPSTDTQYF
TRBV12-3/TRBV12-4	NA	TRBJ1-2	CASSPGVTYGYTF
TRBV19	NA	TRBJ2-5	CASSIWTQETQYF
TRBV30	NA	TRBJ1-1	CAWEGGQGLAAEAFF
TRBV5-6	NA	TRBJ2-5	CASSFKLGEETQYF